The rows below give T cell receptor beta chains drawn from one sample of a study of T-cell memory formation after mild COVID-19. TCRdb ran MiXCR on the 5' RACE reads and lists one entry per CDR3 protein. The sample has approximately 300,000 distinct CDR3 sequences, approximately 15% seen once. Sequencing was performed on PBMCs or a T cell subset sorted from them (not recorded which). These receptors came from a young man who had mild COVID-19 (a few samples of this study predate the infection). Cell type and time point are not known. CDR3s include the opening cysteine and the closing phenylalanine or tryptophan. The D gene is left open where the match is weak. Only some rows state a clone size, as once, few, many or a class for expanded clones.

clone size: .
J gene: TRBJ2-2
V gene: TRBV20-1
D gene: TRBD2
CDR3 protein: CSARDASGPTGELFF
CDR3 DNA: TGCAGTGCTAGAGATGCTAGCGGTCCTACCGGGGAGCTGTTTTTT

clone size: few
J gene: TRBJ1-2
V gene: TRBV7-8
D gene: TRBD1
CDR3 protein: CASSLGATTGLRYGYTF
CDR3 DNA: TGTGCCAGCAGCTTAGGAGCGACGACAGGGCTTCGCTATGGCTACACCTTC

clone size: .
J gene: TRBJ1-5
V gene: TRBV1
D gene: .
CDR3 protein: CTSSIESGTGRLPQHF
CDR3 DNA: TGCACCAGCAGCATAGAGTCCGGGACAGGCCGTTTGCCCCAGCATTTT

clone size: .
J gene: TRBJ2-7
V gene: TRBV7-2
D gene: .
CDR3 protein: CASSLAQAGEQYF
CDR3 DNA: TGTGCCAGCAGCTTAGCGCAAGCCGGCGAGCAGTACTTC

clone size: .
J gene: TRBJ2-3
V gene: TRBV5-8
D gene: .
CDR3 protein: CASSFGLLYTDTQYF
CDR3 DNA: TGTGCCAGCAGCTTTGGGCTACTCTACACAGATACGCAGTATTTT

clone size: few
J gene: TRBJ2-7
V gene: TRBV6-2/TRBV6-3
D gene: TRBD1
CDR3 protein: CASSYPGQGHEQYF
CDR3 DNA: TGTGCCAGCAGTTACCCCGGACAGGGACACGAGCAGTACTTC

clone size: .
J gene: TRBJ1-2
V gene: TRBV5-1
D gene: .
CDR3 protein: CASSLWGNGYTF
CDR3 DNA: TGCGCCAGCAGCTTGTGGGGAAATGGCTACACCTTC

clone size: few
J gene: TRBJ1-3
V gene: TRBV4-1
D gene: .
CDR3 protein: CASWDPSSGNTIYF
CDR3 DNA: TGCGCCAGCTGGGACCCTTCCTCTGGAAACACCATATATTTT

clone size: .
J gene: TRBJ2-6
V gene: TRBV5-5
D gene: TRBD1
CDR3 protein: CASSLDPRQGYSGANVLTF
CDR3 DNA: TGTGCCAGCAGCTTGGACCCGAGACAGGGGTACTCTGGGGCCAACGTCCTGACTTTC

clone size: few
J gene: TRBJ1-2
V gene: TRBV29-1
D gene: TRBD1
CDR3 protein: CSVEDRQGKNIGLDTF
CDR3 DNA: TGCAGCGTTGAAGATCGACAGGGAAAGAACATAGGGTTGGACACCTTC

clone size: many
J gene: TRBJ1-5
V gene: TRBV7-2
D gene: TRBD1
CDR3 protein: CASSLTGGNQPQHF
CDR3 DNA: TGTGCCAGCAGCTTGACAGGGGGAAATCAGCCCCAGCATTTT

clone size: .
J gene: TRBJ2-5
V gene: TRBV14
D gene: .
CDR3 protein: CASSQVLRETQYF
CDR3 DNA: TGTGCCAGCAGCCAAGTCCTCAGGGAGACCCAGTACTTC

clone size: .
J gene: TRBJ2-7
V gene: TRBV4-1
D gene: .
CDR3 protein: CASSQYGQNPTYEQYF
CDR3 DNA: TGCGCCAGCAGCCAATACGGACAGAACCCCACCTACGAGCAGTACTTC

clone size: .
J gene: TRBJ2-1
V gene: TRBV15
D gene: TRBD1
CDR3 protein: CATSPGQSYNEQFF
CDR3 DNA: TGTGCCACCAGCCCGGGACAGAGCTACAATGAGCAGTTCTTC

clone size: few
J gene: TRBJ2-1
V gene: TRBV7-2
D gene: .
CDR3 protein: CASSSSQEYNEQFF
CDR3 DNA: TGTGCCAGCAGCTCTTCCCAGGAATACAATGAGCAGTTCTTC

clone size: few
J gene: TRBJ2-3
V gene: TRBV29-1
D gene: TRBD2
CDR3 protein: CSVQGTSGAESTDTQYF
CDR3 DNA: TGCAGCGTTCAAGGGACTAGCGGGGCAGAAAGCACAGATACGCAGTATTTT

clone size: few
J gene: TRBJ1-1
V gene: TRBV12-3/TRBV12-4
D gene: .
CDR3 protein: CASSLDRWVDTEAFF
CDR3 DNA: TGTGCCAGCAGTTTGGACCGGTGGGTGGACACTGAAGCTTTCTTT

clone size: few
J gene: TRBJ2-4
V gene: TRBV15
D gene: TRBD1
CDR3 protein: CATSSAVGTGWIQYF
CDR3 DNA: TGTGCCACCAGCAGTGCGGTGGGGACAGGGTGGATTCAGTACTTC

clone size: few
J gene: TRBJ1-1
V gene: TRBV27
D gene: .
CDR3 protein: CASSLSVGANTEAFF
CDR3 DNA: TGTGCCAGCAGTTTATCGGTAGGGGCGAACACTGAAGCTTTCTTT

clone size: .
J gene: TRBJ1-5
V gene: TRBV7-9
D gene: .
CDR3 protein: CASSFSGDNQPQHF
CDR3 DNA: TGTGCCAGCAGCTTTTCAGGGGACAATCAGCCCCAGCATTTT

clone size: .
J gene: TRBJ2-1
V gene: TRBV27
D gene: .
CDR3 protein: CASSLLDSYNEQFF
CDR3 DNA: TGTGCCAGCAGTTTATTGGACAGCTACAATGAGCAGTTCTTC

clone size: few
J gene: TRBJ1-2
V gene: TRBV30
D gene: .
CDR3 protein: CAWNRDKAYGYTF
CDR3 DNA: TGTGCCTGGAATCGGGACAAGGCCTATGGCTACACCTTC

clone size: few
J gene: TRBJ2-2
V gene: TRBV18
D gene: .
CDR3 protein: CASSPRGGTGELFF
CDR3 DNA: TGTGCCAGCTCACCACGAGGGGGCACCGGGGAGCTGTTTTTT

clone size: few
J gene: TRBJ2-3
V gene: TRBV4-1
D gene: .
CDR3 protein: CASSQDLAASTDTQYF
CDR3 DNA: TGCGCCAGCAGCCAAGATCTGGCAGCTAGCACAGATACGCAGTATTTT

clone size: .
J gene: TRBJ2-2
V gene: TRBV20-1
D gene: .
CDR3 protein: CSARDEELFF
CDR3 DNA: TGCAGTGCTAGAGATGAGGAGCTGTTTTTT

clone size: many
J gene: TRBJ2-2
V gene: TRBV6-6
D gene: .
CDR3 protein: CASSPWPTGELFF
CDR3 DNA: TGTGCCAGCAGCCCGTGGCCCACCGGGGAGCTGTTTTTT

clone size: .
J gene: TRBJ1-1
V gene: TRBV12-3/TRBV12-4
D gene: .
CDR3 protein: CASSFPQRSAFF
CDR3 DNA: TGTGCCAGCAGTTTCCCACAAAGGTCAGCTTTCTTT

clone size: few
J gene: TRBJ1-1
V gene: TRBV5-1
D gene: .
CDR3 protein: CASSLGGSMNTEAFF
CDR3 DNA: TGCGCCAGCAGCTTGGGGGGGAGCATGAACACTGAAGCTTTCTTT

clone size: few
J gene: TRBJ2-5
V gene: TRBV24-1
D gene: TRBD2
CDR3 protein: CATQGAGGTQETQYF
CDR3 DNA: TGTGCCACTCAAGGGGCGGGGGGAACCCAAGAGACCCAGTACTTC

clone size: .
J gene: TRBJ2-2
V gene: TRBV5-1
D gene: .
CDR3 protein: CASSILPGASNTGELFF
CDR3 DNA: TGCGCCAGCAGCATTCTACCAGGGGCGTCGAACACCGGGGAGCTGTTTTTT

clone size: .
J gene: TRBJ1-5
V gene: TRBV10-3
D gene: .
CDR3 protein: CAISGAVGQPQHF
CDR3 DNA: TGTGCCATCAGTGGGGCGGTTGGTCAGCCCCAGCATTTT

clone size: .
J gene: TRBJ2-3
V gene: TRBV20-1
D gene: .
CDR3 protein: CSAGEAGTDTQYF
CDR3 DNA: TGCAGTGCTGGGGAGGCAGGCACAGATACGCAGTATTTT

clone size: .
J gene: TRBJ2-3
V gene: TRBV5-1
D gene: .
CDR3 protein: CASSLGVGPGTDTQYF
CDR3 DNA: TGCGCCAGCAGCTTGGGCGTTGGACCCGGCACAGATACGCAGTATTTT

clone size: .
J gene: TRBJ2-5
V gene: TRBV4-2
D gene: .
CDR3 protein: CASSQEGGLAETQYF
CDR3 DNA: TGTGCCAGCAGCCAGGAGGGGGGGCTAGCGGAGACCCAGTACTTC

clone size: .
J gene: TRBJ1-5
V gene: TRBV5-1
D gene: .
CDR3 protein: CASSLGGYGQPQHF
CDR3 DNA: TGCGCCAGCAGCTTAGGAGGGTACGGCCAGCCCCAGCATTTT

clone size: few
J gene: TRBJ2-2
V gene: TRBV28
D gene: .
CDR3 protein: CASSLIPGNTGELFF
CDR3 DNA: TGTGCCAGCAGTTTAATACCAGGGAACACCGGGGAGCTGTTTTTT

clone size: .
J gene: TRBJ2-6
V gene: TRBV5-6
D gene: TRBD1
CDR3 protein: CASSLGGPFSGANVLTF
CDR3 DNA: TGTGCCAGCAGCTTAGGGGGCCCCTTTTCTGGGGCCAACGTCCTGACTTTC

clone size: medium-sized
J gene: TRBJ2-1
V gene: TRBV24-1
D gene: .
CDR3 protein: CATSDRLYNEQFF
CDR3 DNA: TGTGCCACCAGTGATCGTCTCTACAATGAGCAGTTCTTC

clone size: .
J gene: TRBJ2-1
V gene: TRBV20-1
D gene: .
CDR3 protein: CSAVSYNEQFF
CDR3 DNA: TGCAGCGCTGTCTCCTACAATGAGCAGTTCTTC

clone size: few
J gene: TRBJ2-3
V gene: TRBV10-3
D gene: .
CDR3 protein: CAISPPGDTQYF
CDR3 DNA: TGTGCCATCAGCCCTCCCGGGGATACGCAGTATTTT

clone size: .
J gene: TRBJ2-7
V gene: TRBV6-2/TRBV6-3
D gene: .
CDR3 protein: CASSRTDHVSYEQYF
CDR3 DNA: TGTGCCAGCAGCAGGACGGACCATGTTTCCTACGAGCAGTACTTC

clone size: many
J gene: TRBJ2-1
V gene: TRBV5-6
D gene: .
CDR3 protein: CASSLAPYNEQFF
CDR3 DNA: TGTGCCAGCAGCTTGGCCCCTTACAATGAGCAGTTCTTC

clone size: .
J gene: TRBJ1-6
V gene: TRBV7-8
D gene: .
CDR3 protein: CASSRGRITGNSPLHF
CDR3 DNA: TGTGCCAGCAGCCGAGGAAGAATAACTGGTAATTCACCCCTCCACTTT

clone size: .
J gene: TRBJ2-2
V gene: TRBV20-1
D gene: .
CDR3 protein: CSARPPNGANTGELFF
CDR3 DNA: TGCAGTGCTAGACCTCCGAACGGCGCGAACACCGGGGAGCTGTTTTTT

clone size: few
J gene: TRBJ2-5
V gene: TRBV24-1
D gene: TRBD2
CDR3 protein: CATGQRGRQETQYF
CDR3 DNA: TGTGCCACCGGGCAGCGGGGGAGGCAAGAGACCCAGTACTTC